One sample yielded the 4 T cell receptor beta chains listed below, sequenced in a study of OX40 agonist ivuxolimab in advanced cancers. The method was immunoSEQ multiplex PCR; TCRdb's version includes in-frame clones alone and lacks a portion of them. The repertoire holds 96,000 or so clones, with around 91% as singletons. This sample comprised CD4+ or CD8+ T cells sorted from blood, obtained in a trial of the OX40 agonist ivuxolimab. These receptors came from an adult with an advanced solid tumor such as melanoma, head and neck, liver or kidney cancer.

The chain couples TRBV6-6 to TRBJ1-2, with 7 nucleotides matching TRBD1. Unmatched junction bases numbered 10, after V lost 0 bases and J lost 6 bases. The CDR3 is 16 residues long. Germline loops: CDR1 MNHNY, CDR2 SVGAGI (reference sequence). The CDR3 sequence is CASSYSSGTVGDGYTF. CDR3 nucleotides: TGTGCCAGCAGTTACTCGAGCGGGACAGTGGGGGATGGCTACACCTTC.

The chain recombines TRBV5-4 with TRBJ1-4, with D maybe TRBD1 (6 bases). Germline lookup yields CDR1 SGHNT and CDR2 YYREEE (reference sequence). The CDR3 contains 16 residues. Trimming took off 4 bases at V and 5 bases at J, with 18 bases between the two ends. The CDR3 protein is CASSPEADSGNEKLFF. In DNA, the CDR3 is TGTGCCAGCAGCCCTGAGGCGGACAGTGGGAATGAAAAACTGTTTTTT.

The gene calls are TRBV18 and TRBJ2-7, with D possibly TRBD2 on 6 matching bases. The CDR3 sequence is 15 residues long. The V end lost 4 bases, the J end lost 0 bases, and 13 bases lay between the germline ends. CDR1 and CDR2 (germline): KGHSH, LQKENI. The CDR3 sequence: CASSRVGGSSYEQYF. CDR3 nucleotide sequence: TGTGCCAGCTCACGGGTCGGGGGAAGCTCCTACGAGCAGTACTTC.

J is TRBJ2-4 and V is TRBV11-3; D is ambiguous. The germline V gene has CDR1 SGHNT and CDR2 YENEEA. This CDR3 contains 14 residues. Trimming pared 3 bases from V and 9 bases from J, leaving 15 bases between. This CDR3 is CASSLRQLEIIQYF. The CDR3 DNA is TGTGCCAGCAGCTTGAGGCAGTTAGAGATCATTCAGTACTTC.